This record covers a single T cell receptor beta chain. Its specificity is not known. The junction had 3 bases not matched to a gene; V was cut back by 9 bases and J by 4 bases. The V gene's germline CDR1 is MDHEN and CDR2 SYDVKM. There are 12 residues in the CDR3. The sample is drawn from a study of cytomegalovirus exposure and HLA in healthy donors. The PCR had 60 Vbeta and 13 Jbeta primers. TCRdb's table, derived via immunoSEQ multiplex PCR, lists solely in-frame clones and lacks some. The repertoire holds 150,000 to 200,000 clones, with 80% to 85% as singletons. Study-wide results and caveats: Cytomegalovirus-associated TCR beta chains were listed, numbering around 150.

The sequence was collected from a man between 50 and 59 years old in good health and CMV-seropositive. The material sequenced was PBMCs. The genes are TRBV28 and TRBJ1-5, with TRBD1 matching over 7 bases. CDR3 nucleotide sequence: TGTGCCAGTGGGGGACAGAATCAGCCCCAGCATTTT. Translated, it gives CASGGQNQPQHF.